The 23 T cell receptor beta chains below come from one sample, sequenced in a study of cytomegalovirus exposure and HLA in healthy donors. With 60 Vbeta and 13 Jbeta primers, the PCR was carried out. Profiled with immunoSEQ multiplex PCR; TCRdb holds only in-frame clones, not every one. This sample carries approximately 79,000 clones, with 4% to 5.5% going to the ten biggest clones. Source material: PBMCs. Receptors originate from a man between 40 and 49 years old in good health and CMV-seronegative.

V usage is TRBV5-6 and J usage is TRBJ1-2; D call uncertain. Germline V gene data show CDR1 as SGHDT and CDR2 as YYEEEE. This CDR3 has 14 amino acids. V lost 4 bases to trimming and J lost 3 bases, with 13 bases between them. The CDR3 DNA reads as TGTGCCAGCAGCGTATTTGACACTTACTATGGCTACACCTTC. It is translated as CASSVFDTYYGYTF.

The V and J genes are TRBV28 and TRBJ2-2; possibly TRBD2 for D (7 bases). The CDR3 totals 15 residues. The germline V and J ends were trimmed by 5 bases and 5 bases, with 15 bases remaining between them. Germline V gene sequence: CDR1 MDHEN, CDR2 SYDVKM. Here the CDR3 reads CASSPFGRGTGELFF. CDR3 DNA sequence: TGTGCCAGCAGTCCGTTTGGGAGGGGGACCGGGGAGCTGTTTTTT.

This sequence joins TRBV5-8 and TRBJ1-5; perhaps TRBD1 as D (5 bases). The CDR3 runs to 15 residues. V lost 2 bases and J 3 bases, leaving 12 bases between the germline ends. Germline V gene lookup returns CDR1 SGHTS and CDR2 YDEGEE. CDR3 protein: CASSFWGRDNQPQHF. The CDR3 DNA follows: TGTGCCAGCAGCTTTTGGGGGAGGGACAATCAGCCCCAGCATTTT.

The rearrangement uses TRBV10-1 and TRBJ1-1; D gene ambiguous. This CDR3 has 14 residues. Germline loops: CDR1 WNHNN, CDR2 SYGVQD (reference sequence). Trimming removed 0 bases from V and 2 bases from J, with 7 bases in between. The CDR3 bases are TGCGCCAGCAGTGAGTCGGGCAGCAACACTGAAGCTTTCTTT. It yields the protein CASSESGSNTEAFF.

The J gene is TRBJ2-3, the V gene TRBV4-3; D is ambiguous. V was trimmed by 5 bases and J by 1 base, leaving 25 bases between them. The CDR3 contains 19 residues. Germline V gives CDR1 LGHNA, CDR2 YSLEER. The CDR3 sequence is CASSFLLPGLGEGTDTQYF. In nucleotides, the CDR3 is TGCGCCAGCAGCTTCCTTCTACCGGGTCTAGGAGAGGGCACAGATACGCAGTATTTT.

The chain uses TRBV28 and TRBJ1-3; D is ambiguous. This CDR3 region has 17 residues. The V end lost 3 bases, the J end lost 0 bases, and 15 bases lay between the germline ends. Germline-derived CDR1 and CDR2 are MDHEN and SYDVKM. CDR3 nucleotides: TGTGCCAGCAGTTTGTTTTACAGCTTAAACTCTGGAAACACCATATATTTT. This gives the protein CASSLFYSLNSGNTIYF.

The V and J genes are TRBV19 and TRBJ1-2, with TRBD1 matching over 8 bases. The CDR3 length is 15 residues. Trimming took 6 bases from V and 4 from J; bases not matched to a gene: 10. The germline gives CDR1 LNHDA, CDR2 SQIVND (reference sequence). CDR3 sequence reads: CASRTGTGGLYGYTF. As DNA, the CDR3 is TGTGCCAGTAGGACCGGGACAGGAGGCCTCTATGGCTACACCTTC.

The chain uses TRBV2 and TRBJ2-3; D is uncertain. This CDR3 spans 13 amino acids. Trimming took 6 bases from V and 3 from J, leaving 10 bases between them. Germline values: CDR1 SNHLY, CDR2 FYNNEI. CDR3 nucleotides: TGTGCCAGCAGGCAGCGAAGTACAGATACGCAGTATTTT. Translating gives CASRQRSTDTQYF.

The chain combines TRBV30 with TRBJ1-2; possible D gene TRBD1, 5 bases. Germline CDR1 is GTSNPN and CDR2 is SVGIG (reference sequence). The CDR3 runs to 12 residues. Trimming took off 2 bases at V and 1 base at J, with 5 bases between the two ends. CDR3 residues: CAWSQGNYGYTF. The CDR3 DNA reads TGTGCCTGGAGTCAGGGTAACTATGGCTACACCTTC.

As regards this clone: The identical CDR3 is also encoded by other nucleotide sequences in the sample. The chain combines TRBV30 with TRBJ1-3; no firm D call. There are 13 residues in the CDR3. V gave up 3 bases and J gave up 0 bases, with 6 bases separating them. Per germline, CDR1 GTSNPN and CDR2 SVGIG (reference sequence). The CDR3 DNA follows: TGTGCCTGGAGCCTTAACTCTGGAAACACCATATATTTT. It is translated as CAWSLNSGNTIYF. Using reference TRBV30 and TRBJ1-3 for the parts outside the CDR3, the full variable domain is SQTIHQWPATLVQPVGSPLSLECTVEGTSNPNLYWYRQAAGRGLQLLFYSVGIGQISSEVPQNLSASRPQDRQFILSSKKLLLSDSGFYLCAWSLNSGNTIYFGEGSWLTVV.

The chain employs TRBV10-3 and TRBJ1-3; 10 positions match TRBD1. Losses at the gene ends were 2 bases for V and 2 bases for J; bases not matched to a gene: 0. Germline V gene data show CDR1 as ENHRY and CDR2 as SYGVKD. The CDR3 is 15 amino acids. The CDR3 DNA reads TGTGCCATCAGTGAGGGGACAGGGGCTGGAAACACCATATATTTT. Protein product: CAISEGTGAGNTIYF.

The J gene is TRBJ1-2, the V gene TRBV27; unclear D gene. The CDR3 totals 13 residues. Germline V gene lookup returns CDR1 MNHEY and CDR2 SMNVEV (reference sequence). V lost 3 bases and J lost 8, with 13 bases in between. Here the CDR3 DNA reads TGTGCCAGCAGTTTCTCGGGGATGGGCGGCTACACCTTC. It translates to CASSFSGMGGYTF.

The rearrangement links TRBV5-1 to TRBJ2-5, with 10 bases lining up with TRBD1. The tail of the sequence fits TRBJ2-7 better, so the J call may be wrong. From germline, CDR1 is SGHRS and CDR2 YFSETQ. This CDR3 is 18 amino acids long. The CDR3 loop reads CASSSKVIFGTGVNEQYF. The CDR3 region has the DNA TGCGCCAGCAGCTCGAAGGTGATCTTTGGGACAGGGGTAAACGAGCAGTACTTC.

The chain is built from TRBV6-1 and TRBJ2-7; 9 bases match TRBD1. The CDR3 is 14 amino acids. Looked up from germline, CDR1 is MNHNS and CDR2 is SASEGT. V trimming: 2 bases; J trimming: 5 bases; junction bases outside the gene matches: 4. The CDR3, as DNA: TGTGCCAGCAGTGAATGGGGACAGGGCCACGAGCAGTACTTC. The encoded protein is CASSEWGQGHEQYF.

The chain joins TRBV6-7 to TRBJ2-5, with 8 bases that match TRBD2. TRBV6-7 is labeled an ORF, and its function is uncertain. This CDR3 contains 18 residues. The J segment lost 2 bases and the V segment lost 3 bases, leaving 14 bases of the junction unmatched. CDR3 sequence (DNA): TGTGCCAGCAGTTATATTACCCCCGGGGGGGGCCAACAAGAGACCCAGTACTTC. Protein sequence: CASSYITPGGGQQETQYF.

The chain uses TRBV10-3 and TRBJ1-1, with unresolved D. The CDR3 spans 13 residues. V was shortened by 4 bases and J by 3 bases, with 9 bases between the two germline ends. Germline CDR1 and CDR2: ENHRY and SYGVKD. The DNA of the CDR3 is TGTGCCATCAGTGGGATAGCTGACACTGAAGCTTTCTTT. As protein: CAISGIADTEAFF.

CDR3 coding DNA: TGTGCCAGCACCCAATCCAGGGGAACTGGAAACACCATATATTTT. Translation gives CASTQSRGTGNTIYF. The gene calls are TRBV25-1 and TRBJ1-3, with a tentative D call TRBD1 (6 bases). CDR3 length: 15 residues. Germline CDR1 reads MGHDK; CDR2 reads SYGVNS. V lost 7 bases, J lost 2 bases, and 15 bases lay in between.

The chain uses TRBV19 and TRBJ1-1; D ambiguous. Looked up from germline, CDR1 is LNHDA and CDR2 is SQIVND (reference sequence). Trimming pared 2 bases from V and 1 base from J, leaving 17 bases between. The CDR3 consists of 17 residues. CDR3 amino acids: CASSITTWTGKNTEAFF. The CDR3 DNA sequence: TGTGCCAGTAGTATAACTACCTGGACGGGGAAGAACACTGAAGCTTTCTTT.

The chain uses TRBV19 and TRBJ1-5; TRBD1 aligns across 11 bases. The CDR3 covers 17 residues. Germline V gene lookup returns CDR1 LNHDA and CDR2 SQIVND (reference sequence). V lost 4 bases, J lost 3 bases, and 8 bases stayed unmatched. CDR3: CASSTSRDRGANQPQHF. CDR3 coding DNA: TGTGCCAGTAGTACCTCCCGGGACAGGGGGGCCAATCAGCCCCAGCATTTT.

Points on this clone: Relative to the germline gene, one junction end is altered; a read error may explain this. The chain links TRBV7-7 to TRBJ2-5, with 9 bases that match TRBD1. The CDR3 covers 15 residues. Germline V gene sequence: CDR1 SSHAT, CDR2 FNYEAQ (reference sequence). The CDR3 sequence: CASSPTTGGGQTQYF. CDR3 coding DNA: TGTGCTAGCAGCCCTACCACAGGGGGCGGACAGACCCAGTACTTC. The variable domain in full, completed from reference TRBV7-7 and TRBJ2-5, reads GAGVSQSPRYKVTKRGQDVTLRCDPISSHATLYWYQQALGQGPEFLTYFNYEAQPDKSGLPSDRFSAERPEGSISTLTIQRTEQRDSAMYRCASSPTTGGGQTQYFGPGTRLLVL.

This chain uses TRBV7-9 with TRBJ2-2, with 14 bases fitting TRBD2. The V and J ends lost 4 bases and 0 bases, in that order; junction bases with no gene match: 4. Germline V CDR1 and CDR2: SEHNR, FQNEAQ (reference sequence). This CDR3 has 18 amino acids. The CDR3 here is CASSSGLAGGANTGELFF. The CDR3 DNA sequence: TGTGCCAGCAGCTCCGGACTAGCGGGGGGCGCGAACACCGGGGAGCTGTTTTTT.

The rearrangement links TRBV11-2 to TRBJ2-3; possibly TRBD2 for D (6 bases). This CDR3 region has 16 residues. Germline-derived CDR1 and CDR2 are SGHAT and FQNNGV. V was clipped by 3 bases and J by 4 bases, with 17 bases between them. The CDR3 sequence: CASSFLGGAPPDTQYF. CDR3 nucleotides: TGTGCCAGCAGCTTCCTGGGCGGGGCTCCCCCAGATACGCAGTATTTT.

The rearrangement uses TRBV28 and TRBJ1-2, with a possible D match to TRBD1 (6 bases). Germline V gene sequence: CDR1 MDHEN, CDR2 SYDVKM. The CDR3 is 18 amino acids. Between the trimmed V and J ends, which lost 1 base and 4 bases, there was a span of 22 bases. The CDR3 DNA sequence: TGTGCCAGCAGTTTATTTCAGTCAGGGGCTGGTCGTGGCTATGGCTACACCTTC. Encoded protein: CASSLFQSGAGRGYGYTF.